This is a list of T cell receptor beta chains from one sample in a study of T cell changes during pregnancy in multiple sclerosis. Only in-frame clones appear in the TCRdb table, and some are missing; sequencing was by immunoSEQ multiplex PCR. The sample lists roughly 72,000 clones; about 90% were seen once. The sequencing used peripheral blood, collected in the first trimester of pregnancy. All receptors derive from a female donor in good health, enrolled as a control in a pregnancy study. The CDR3 runs from the conserved cysteine through the conserved F or W. A D gene is named only where the DNA matches it firmly. Clone sizes are given selectively: once, few, many, or a class where the clone is expanded.

V gene: TRBV10-1
D gene: .
clone size: .
J gene: TRBJ2-1
CDR3 DNA: TGCGCCAGCACCCACAGCTCCTACAATGAGCAGTTCTTC
CDR3 protein: CASTHSSYNEQFF

V gene: TRBV5-8
D gene: .
clone size: .
J gene: TRBJ1-6
CDR3 DNA: TGTGCCAGCAGCCTGGAAGGCAGCGCCTCACCCCTCCACTTT
CDR3 protein: CASSLEGSASPLHF

V gene: TRBV6-5
D gene: TRBD2
clone size: .
J gene: TRBJ2-3
CDR3 DNA: TGTGCCAGCAGCCGCAGCGGGGTCACAACAGATACGCAGTATTTT
CDR3 protein: CASSRSGVTTDTQYF

V gene: TRBV19
D gene: .
clone size: .
J gene: TRBJ2-2
CDR3 DNA: TGTGCCAGTAGTATAGCCCAGGGGCCCGTCGACACCGGGGAGCTGTTTTTT
CDR3 protein: CASSIAQGPVDTGELFF

V gene: TRBV5-4
D gene: TRBD2
clone size: .
J gene: TRBJ2-2
CDR3 DNA: TGTGCCAGCAGCTCGGGACTAGCGGGAGGAAAAAGCGGGGAGCTGTTTTTT
CDR3 protein: CASSSGLAGGKSGELFF

V gene: TRBV7-8
D gene: .
clone size: .
J gene: TRBJ2-7
CDR3 DNA: TGTGCCAGCAGCTTACTCAGGTCCAGATCCTACGAGCAGTACTTC
CDR3 protein: CASSLLRSRSYEQYF

V gene: TRBV7-9
D gene: TRBD1
clone size: .
J gene: TRBJ1-5
CDR3 DNA: TGTGCCAGCAGCCCCACCGGGACAGGGAGTCGCCAGCCCCAGCATTTT
CDR3 protein: CASSPTGTGSRQPQHF

V gene: TRBV9
D gene: TRBD1
clone size: many
J gene: TRBJ1-1
CDR3 DNA: TGTGCCAGCAGCGTAGCTGGGACAGGGGGCACTGAAGCTTTCTTT
CDR3 protein: CASSVAGTGGTEAFF

V gene: TRBV5-4
D gene: .
clone size: .
J gene: TRBJ1-2
CDR3 DNA: TGTGCCAGCAGCACAGGGATCGACCGTGGCTACACCTTC
CDR3 protein: CASSTGIDRGYTF

V gene: TRBV20-1
D gene: .
clone size: .
J gene: TRBJ2-5
CDR3 DNA: TGCTATCTAGGGGGTGGGGCGACCCAGTACTTC
CDR3 protein: CYLGGGATQYF

V gene: TRBV19
D gene: .
clone size: .
J gene: TRBJ2-1
CDR3 DNA: TGTGCCAGTAATGATAAGGGAGGGGGTTACAATGAGCAGTTCTTC
CDR3 protein: CASNDKGGGYNEQFF

V gene: TRBV7-2
D gene: .
clone size: .
J gene: TRBJ2-3
CDR3 DNA: TGTGCCAGCAGCCTGCGCGCGGCTCGCACAGATACGCAGTATTTT
CDR3 protein: CASSLRAARTDTQYF

V gene: TRBV6-5
D gene: .
clone size: .
J gene: TRBJ1-1
CDR3 DNA: TGTGCCAGCACCTCCCCGTTGCATGGAGGTACTGAAGCTTTCTTT
CDR3 protein: CASTSPLHGGTEAFF

V gene: TRBV15
D gene: .
clone size: .
J gene: TRBJ2-7
CDR3 DNA: TGTGCCACCAGCAGAGTCGGGAACTCCTACGAGCAGTACTTC
CDR3 protein: CATSRVGNSYEQYF

V gene: TRBV19
D gene: TRBD1
clone size: .
J gene: TRBJ1-5
CDR3 DNA: TGTGCCAGTAGTATAGAGAACAGGGGCTCTAGCAATCAGCCCCAGCATTTT
CDR3 protein: CASSIENRGSSNQPQHF

V gene: TRBV28
D gene: .
clone size: .
J gene: TRBJ1-1
CDR3 DNA: TGTGCCAGCAGTTTCCTCGTGAAAGTGGCCACTGAAGCTTTCTTT
CDR3 protein: CASSFLVKVATEAFF